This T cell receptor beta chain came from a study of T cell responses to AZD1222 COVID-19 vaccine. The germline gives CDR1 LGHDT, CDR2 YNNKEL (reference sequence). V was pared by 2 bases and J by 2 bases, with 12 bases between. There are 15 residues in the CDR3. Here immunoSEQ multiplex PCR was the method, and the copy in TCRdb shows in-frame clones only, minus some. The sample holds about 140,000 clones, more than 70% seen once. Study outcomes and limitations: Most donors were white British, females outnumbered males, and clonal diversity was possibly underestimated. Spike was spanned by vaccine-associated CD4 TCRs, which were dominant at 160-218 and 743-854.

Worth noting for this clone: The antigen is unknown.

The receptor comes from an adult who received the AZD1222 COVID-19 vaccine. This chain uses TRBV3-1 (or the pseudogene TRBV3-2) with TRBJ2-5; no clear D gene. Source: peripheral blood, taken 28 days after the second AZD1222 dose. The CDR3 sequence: CASSQRPTTQETQYF. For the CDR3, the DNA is TGTGCCAGCAGCCAACGGCCGACCACTCAAGAGACCCAGTACTTC.